This note documents a single T cell receptor (beta chain) sequence. Its target is unknown. The data stem from a study of identical twins. Whole-study results and caveats: Insertion counts were lower in abundant cord blood beta clonotypes, a trend that memory repertoires did not show. The presence of invariant MAIT and iNKT cells could partly confound analyses of zero-insertion sequences.

Per germline, CDR1 LNHDA and CDR2 SQIVND (reference sequence). The CDR3 covers 14 residues. The V and J ends lost 4 bases and 0 bases respectively, with 10 bases between them. With template switching, a universal primer site was added, and the cDNA carried unique molecular identifiers. TCRdb re-called the 5' RACE reads with MiXCR, one entry per CDR3 protein. The sample has some 590,000 distinct CDR3 sequences; roughly 9.5% are singletons. The data were also submitted as part of a second study, on yellow fever vaccine responses in identical twins. Per that study: Vaccine T cell responses of twins reportedly seemed partly convergent and partly personalized.

This receptor was taken from a woman aged 18 to 35 in good health. Sequences were obtained from PBMCs. V usage is TRBV19 and J usage is TRBJ2-7; D unclear. Here the CDR3 reads CASSTYGSSYEQYF. The CDR3 bases are TGTGCCAGTAGTACCTACGGATCCTCCTACGAGCAGTACTTC.